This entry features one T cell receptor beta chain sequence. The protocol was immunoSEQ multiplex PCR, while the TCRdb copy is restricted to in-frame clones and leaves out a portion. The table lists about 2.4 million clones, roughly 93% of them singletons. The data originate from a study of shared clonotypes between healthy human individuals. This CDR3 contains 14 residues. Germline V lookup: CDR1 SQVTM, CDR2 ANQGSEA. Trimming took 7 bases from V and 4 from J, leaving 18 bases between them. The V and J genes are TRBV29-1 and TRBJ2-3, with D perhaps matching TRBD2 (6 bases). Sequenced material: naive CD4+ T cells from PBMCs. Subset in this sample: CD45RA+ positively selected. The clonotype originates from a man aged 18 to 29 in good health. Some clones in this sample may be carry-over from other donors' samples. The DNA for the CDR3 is TGCAGCGCTATGGGACTTTGGGGTCCAGATACGCAGTATTTT. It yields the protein CSAMGLWGPDTQYF.